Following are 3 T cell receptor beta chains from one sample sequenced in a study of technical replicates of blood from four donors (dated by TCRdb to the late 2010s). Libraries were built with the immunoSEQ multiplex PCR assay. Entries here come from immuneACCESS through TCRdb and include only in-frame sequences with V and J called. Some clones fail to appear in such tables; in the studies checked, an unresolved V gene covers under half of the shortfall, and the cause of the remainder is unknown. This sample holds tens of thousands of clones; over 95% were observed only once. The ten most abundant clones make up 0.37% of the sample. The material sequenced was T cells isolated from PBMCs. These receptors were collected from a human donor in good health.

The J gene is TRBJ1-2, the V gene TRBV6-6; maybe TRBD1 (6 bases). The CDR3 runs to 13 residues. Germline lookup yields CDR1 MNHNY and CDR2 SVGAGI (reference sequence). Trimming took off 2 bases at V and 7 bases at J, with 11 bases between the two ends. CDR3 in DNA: TGTGCCAGCAGTTACGATACAGGGAGTGGCTACACCTTC. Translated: CASSYDTGSGYTF.

The CDR3 reads CASSSEGARQRGQYF. CDR3 in DNA: TGTGCCAGCAGCTCGGAAGGGGCCCGCCAAAGGGGGCAGTACTTC. This sequence joins TRBV7-9 and TRBJ2-7; D perhaps matches TRBD1 (5 bases). The CDR3 has 15 amino acids. The germline CDR1 and CDR2 sequences are SEHNR and FQNEAQ (reference sequence). V was cut by 4 bases and J by 9 bases, with 22 bases left in between.

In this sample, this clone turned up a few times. The CDR3 spells CASSGGGNQPQHF. The CDR3 DNA follows: TGTGCCAGCAGTGGGGGGGGAAATCAGCCCCAGCATTTT. The chain couples TRBV2 to TRBJ1-5; TRBD1 might be the D (5 bases). The CDR3 is 13 residues long. V lost 4 bases and J 4 bases, leaving 8 bases between the germline ends. Looked up from germline, CDR1 is SNHLY and CDR2 is FYNNEI.